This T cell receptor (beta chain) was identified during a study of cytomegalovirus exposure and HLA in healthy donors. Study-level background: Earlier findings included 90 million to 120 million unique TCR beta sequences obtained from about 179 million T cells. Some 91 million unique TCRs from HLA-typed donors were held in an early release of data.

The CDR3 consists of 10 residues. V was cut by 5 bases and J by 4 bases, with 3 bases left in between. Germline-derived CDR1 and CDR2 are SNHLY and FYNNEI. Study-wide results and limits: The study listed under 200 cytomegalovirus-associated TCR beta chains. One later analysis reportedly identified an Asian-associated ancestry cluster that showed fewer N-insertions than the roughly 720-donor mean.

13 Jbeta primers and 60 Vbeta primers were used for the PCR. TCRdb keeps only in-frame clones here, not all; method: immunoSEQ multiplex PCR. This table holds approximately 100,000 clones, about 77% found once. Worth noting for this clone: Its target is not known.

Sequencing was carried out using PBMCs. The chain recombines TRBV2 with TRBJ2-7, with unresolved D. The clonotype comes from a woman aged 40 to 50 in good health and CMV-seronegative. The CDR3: CASSLYEQYF. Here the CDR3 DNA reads TGTGCCAGCAGTCTATACGAGCAGTACTTC.